These 27 T cell receptor beta chains were all obtained from the same sample, sequenced in a study of shared clonotypes between healthy human individuals (dated by TCRdb to about 2020). Libraries were prepared through the immunoSEQ multiplex PCR assay. The source is immuneACCESS, and TCRdb retained only in-frame sequences with V and J called. Part of the clones is not carried over; for the studies checked, unresolved V genes explain less than half of this, and the remainder is unexplained. This sample comprises roughly 1.4 million clones, 98% of them detected only once. The top ten clonotypes cover around 0.33% of the sample. The sequenced sample was naive CD4+ T cells sorted from blood. The sample's cell subset or site label, in plain terms: CD45RA+ positively selected. These receptor sequences come from a man between 25 and 39 years old in good health.

The rearrangement uses TRBV7-9 and TRBJ2-3; D might be TRBD1 (6 bases). This CDR3 has 16 residues. Trimming pared 2 bases from V and 4 bases from J, leaving 16 bases between. Germline CDR1 SEHNR, CDR2 FQNEAQ (reference sequence). The CDR3, as DNA: TGTGCCAGCAGCTTAACCCAGGGGCCCACTCCAGATACGCAGTATTTT. Translation gives CASSLTQGPTPDTQYF.

About this clone itself: In the same sample, other DNA sequences code for this CDR3. The V call is TRBV5-1, the J call TRBJ2-3, with TRBD1 matching over 7 bases. In germline, CDR1 is SGHRS, CDR2 YFSETQ. CDR3 size: 13 residues. With 3 bases clipped from V and 3 bases from J, the junction kept 1 base outside the gene matches. CDR3 sequence: CASSSTGTDTQYF. The DNA of the CDR3 is TGCGCCAGCAGCTCGACAGGGACAGATACGCAGTATTTT.

The chain uses TRBV19 and TRBJ2-1; 13 positions match TRBD2. The V and J ends lost 5 bases and 5 bases, in that order; junction bases with no gene match: 9. Germline assignment: CDR1 LNHDA and CDR2 SQIVND (reference sequence). The CDR3 extends over 17 amino acids. The CDR3 bases are TGTGCCAGTAGTCGAGGACTAGCGGGAGTCGGCAACAATGAGCAGTTCTTC. Encoded protein: CASSRGLAGVGNNEQFF.

In this sample, this clone turned up once. The chain couples TRBV19 to TRBJ2-1; 7 nucleotides align to TRBD2. V lost 5 bases to trimming and J lost 0 bases; unmatched junction nucleotides: 4. CDR1 and CDR2 (germline): LNHDA, SQIVND (reference sequence). The CDR3 extends over 15 amino acids. The CDR3 here is CASSPTGGSYNEQFF. CDR3 coding DNA: TGTGCCAGTAGTCCGACGGGGGGCTCCTACAATGAGCAGTTCTTC.

The J gene is TRBJ2-6, the V gene TRBV7-3; unclear D gene. Trimming pared 1 base from V and 0 bases from J, leaving 7 bases between. The CDR3 sequence is 16 residues long. CDR1 is SGHTA, CDR2 FQGTGA, per germline. The CDR3 here is CASSLRAGSGANVLTF. Here the CDR3 DNA reads TGTGCCAGCAGCTTAAGGGCAGGCTCTGGGGCCAACGTCCTGACTTTC.

J is TRBJ1-1 and V is TRBV15; D remains unclear. CDR1 LNHNV and CDR2 YYDKDF come from the germline V gene (reference sequence). The CDR3 length is 14 residues. Trimming cost V 2 bases and J 1 base, with 8 bases left between them. The CDR3 loop reads CATSRLKKNTEAFF. The CDR3 DNA reads as TGTGCCACCAGCAGACTGAAAAAGAACACTGAAGCTTTCTTT.

This chain connects TRBV9 to TRBJ2-1; D might be TRBD1 or TRBD2, each matching 5 bases. Trimming shortened V by 4 bases and J by 2 bases, and 16 bases separated the two germline ends. This CDR3 has 16 residues. Germline CDR1 SGDLS, CDR2 YYNGEE. This CDR3 reads CASSSGPKGPYNEQFF. The CDR3 DNA sequence: TGTGCCAGCAGCTCCGGGCCCAAGGGACCCTACAATGAGCAGTTCTTC.

The chain has TRBV5-1 and TRBJ2-7; 10 bases align to TRBD2. The CDR3 length is 14 residues. V lost 4 bases to trimming and J lost 0 bases; unmatched junction nucleotides: 1. Germline CDR1 is SGHRS and CDR2 is YFSETQ. CDR3 amino acids: CASSTSGDSYEQYF. Written as DNA, the CDR3 is TGCGCCAGCAGCACTAGCGGGGACTCCTACGAGCAGTACTTC.

The rearrangement uses TRBV7-9 and TRBJ1-4; no clear D gene. Trimming took 1 base from V and 4 from J, leaving 7 bases between them. From germline, CDR1 is SEHNR and CDR2 FQNEAQ (reference sequence). This CDR3 has 14 residues. CDR3 nucleotide sequence: TGTGCCAGCAGCTTAGGGGTCAATAATGAAAAACTGTTTTTT. Translating gives CASSLGVNNEKLFF.

The V gene is TRBV5-1, the J gene TRBJ2-2; 8 bases are a match to TRBD2. CDR1 is SGHRS and CDR2 is YFSETQ in the germline V gene. Trimming cost V 5 bases and J 3 bases; bases outside gene matches: 6. There are 15 residues in the CDR3. The CDR3 nucleotides read TGCGCCAGCAGTAGGGGGACTAGAGACACCGGGGAGCTGTTTTTT. It translates to CASSRGTRDTGELFF. The full variable domain, in which reference TRBV5-1 and TRBJ2-2 provide the parts outside the CDR3, is KAGVTQTPRYLIKTRGQQVTLSCSPISGHRSVSWYQQTPGQGLQFLFEYFSETQRNKGNFPGRFSGRQFSNSRSEMNVSTLELGDSALYLCASSRGTRDTGELFFGEGSRLTVL.

Concerning this clone itself: Other DNA sequences of this sample code for an identical CDR3. Here the CDR3 reads CASSLARSYGYTF. CDR3 DNA sequence: TGTGCCAGCAGCTTAGCGCGCAGTTATGGCTACACCTTC. V gene TRBV7-2 combines with J gene TRBJ1-2, with unresolved D. Germline CDR1 is SGHTA and CDR2 is FQGNSA. The V gene lost 0 bases and the J gene lost 5 bases, with 7 bases spanning the gap. The CDR3 loop spans 13 amino acids.

The chain recombines TRBV7-6 with TRBJ1-2; 7 bases fit TRBD1. The CDR3 extends over 13 amino acids. J lost 3 bases, V lost 5 bases, and 3 bases had no gene match. The germline V gene encodes CDR1 SGHVS and CDR2 FNYEAQ. The chain's CDR3 is CASSPGQDYGYTF. CDR3 coding DNA: TGTGCCAGCAGCCCCGGACAGGACTATGGCTACACCTTC.

A note on this clone: At the DNA level, this CDR3 is encoded by other sequences in the same sample as well. V usage is TRBV28 and J usage is TRBJ2-7; D unresolved. Per the germline V gene, CDR1 is MDHEN and CDR2 is SYDVKM. Trimming took 3 bases from V and 2 from J, leaving 5 bases between them. The CDR3 consists of 12 residues. The CDR3 DNA follows: TGTGCCAGCAGTTTGTCCACCTACGAGCAGTACTTC. Translated, it gives CASSLSTYEQYF.

The V call is TRBV18, the J call TRBJ2-7; 10 nucleotides align to TRBD1. V was pared by 6 bases and J by 6 bases, with 8 bases of the junction left unmatched. This CDR3 region has 14 residues. The germline CDR1 and CDR2 sequences are KGHSH and LQKENI. The CDR3 region is CASSSGTGEGEQYF. The CDR3 DNA reads TGTGCCAGCTCCTCCGGGACAGGGGAAGGCGAGCAGTACTTC.

This clone was observed a single time. The V gene is TRBV11-2, the J gene TRBJ2-7, with TRBD2 matching 9 bases. The CDR3 has 17 residues. The ends lost 2 bases at V and 2 bases at J; junction bases unmatched: 10. CDR1 and CDR2 from the germline V gene are SGHAT and FQNNGV. The CDR3 sequence: CASSLLFTSGHAYEQYF. The CDR3 nucleotides are TGTGCCAGCAGCTTATTGTTCACTAGCGGGCACGCCTACGAGCAGTACTTC.

This chain joins TRBV10-3 and TRBJ2-7, with 7 bases that match TRBD2. V trimming: 3 bases; J trimming: 1 base; junction bases outside the gene matches: 6. The length of the CDR3 is 15 residues. Germline loops: CDR1 ENHRY, CDR2 SYGVKD. The CDR3 sequence is CAISEGLAVSYEQYF. For the CDR3, the DNA is TGTGCCATCAGTGAAGGCCTAGCGGTTTCCTACGAGCAGTACTTC.

The chain has TRBV7-3 and TRBJ2-6, with unresolved D. The CDR3 runs to 13 residues. Germline assignment: CDR1 SGHTA and CDR2 FQGTGA. The germline V and J ends were trimmed by 3 bases and 13 bases, with 13 bases remaining between them. The CDR3 bases are TGTGCCAGCAGCTTGTACCCAAGAGGAGTCCTGACTTTC. It specifies CASSLYPRGVLTF.

V is TRBV19 and J is TRBJ1-5; no firm D call. The CDR3 has 15 residues. V was trimmed by 6 bases and J by 1 base, leaving 13 bases between them. Per germline, CDR1 LNHDA and CDR2 SQIVND (reference sequence). CDR3 protein: CASSHAGRSNQPQHF. The CDR3 nucleotides are TGTGCCAGTAGCCACGCAGGTAGGAGCAATCAGCCCCAGCATTTT.

The chain joins TRBV18 to TRBJ2-3; the D gene is possibly TRBD1 (5 bases). This CDR3 has 18 residues. CDR1 KGHSH and CDR2 LQKENI come from the germline V gene. Trimming took off 8 bases at V and 1 base at J, with 25 bases between the two ends. In DNA form, the CDR3 reads TGTGCCAGCCGGACGGTGCAGGGTCGACCTGCCGGCACAGATACGCAGTATTTT. Protein sequence: CASRTVQGRPAGTDTQYF.

The rearrangement uses TRBV28 and TRBJ1-1; 10 positions match TRBD1. Per germline, CDR1 MDHEN and CDR2 SYDVKM. The CDR3 loop spans 17 amino acids. With 4 bases clipped from V and 3 bases from J, the junction kept 11 bases outside the gene matches. CDR3 DNA: TGTGCCAGCAGTTCCACCCGGACAGGGGGTAGGCACACTGAAGCTTTCTTT. Its translation is CASSSTRTGGRHTEAFF.

The chain carries TRBV18 and TRBJ1-2; no definite D call. Germline CDR1 reads KGHSH; CDR2 reads LQKENI. V was clipped by 2 bases and J by 7 bases, with 11 bases between them. The CDR3 sequence is 13 residues long. CDR3 coding DNA: TGTGCCAGCTCACCAGGGGTTTTCGGTGGCTACACCTTC. This codes for CASSPGVFGGYTF.

The DNA for the CDR3 is TGTGCCAGCTCACCTGGACGGGCTGGCTACACCTTC. This encodes CASSPGRAGYTF. The rearrangement links TRBV18 to TRBJ1-2; D call uncertain. The germline CDR1 and CDR2 sequences are KGHSH and LQKENI. This CDR3 is built from 12 residues. V was clipped by 3 bases and J by 7 bases, with 9 bases between them.

The rearrangement uses TRBV4-1 and TRBJ2-1; D possibly corresponds to TRBD2 (5 bases). Trimming shortened V by 0 bases and J by 3 bases, and 12 bases separated the two germline ends. This CDR3 spans 16 amino acids. CDR1 MGHRA and CDR2 YSYEKL come from the germline V gene. Here the CDR3 reads CASSQDLSGVYNEQFF. The CDR3 nucleotides are TGCGCCAGCAGCCAAGATTTGAGCGGAGTCTACAATGAGCAGTTCTTC.

The rearrangement joins TRBV6-6 to TRBJ2-7; 10 bases map to TRBD1. CDR3 size: 14 residues. V trimming: 5 bases; J trimming: 2 bases; junction bases outside the gene matches: 3. CDR1 and CDR2 from the germline V gene are MNHNY and SVGAGI (reference sequence). The CDR3 sequence is CASSAGTGAYEQYF. Here the CDR3 DNA reads TGTGCCAGCAGTGCCGGGACAGGGGCCTACGAGCAGTACTTC.

The chain has TRBV7-3 and TRBJ2-2; D remains ambiguous. CDR1 SGHTA and CDR2 FQGTGA come from the germline V gene. Trimming took off 2 bases at V and 3 bases at J, with 16 bases between the two ends. The CDR3 contains 17 residues. The CDR3 sequence is CASSLGSLAADTGELFF. In DNA form, the CDR3 reads TGTGCCAGCAGCTTAGGTTCTCTGGCGGCCGACACCGGGGAGCTGTTTTTT.

This rearrangement joins TRBV5-8 to TRBJ2-2; 7 nucleotides line up with TRBD1. V trimming: 2 bases; J trimming: 6 bases; junction bases outside the gene matches: 4. The germline CDR1 and CDR2 sequences are SGHTS and YDEGEE. CDR3 length: 14 residues. The CDR3 spells CASSFLQGSGELFF. The CDR3 nucleotides read TGTGCCAGCAGCTTTTTACAGGGGTCCGGGGAGCTGTTTTTT.

DNA for the CDR3: TGCGCCAGCAGCTCACGGACTGCCCAAGAGACCCAGTACTTC. Protein product: CASSSRTAQETQYF. The chain carries TRBV5-1 and TRBJ2-5, with D possibly being TRBD2 (5 bases). Per germline, CDR1 SGHRS and CDR2 YFSETQ. The CDR3 length is 14 residues. V was trimmed by 3 bases and J by 1 base, leaving 10 bases between them.